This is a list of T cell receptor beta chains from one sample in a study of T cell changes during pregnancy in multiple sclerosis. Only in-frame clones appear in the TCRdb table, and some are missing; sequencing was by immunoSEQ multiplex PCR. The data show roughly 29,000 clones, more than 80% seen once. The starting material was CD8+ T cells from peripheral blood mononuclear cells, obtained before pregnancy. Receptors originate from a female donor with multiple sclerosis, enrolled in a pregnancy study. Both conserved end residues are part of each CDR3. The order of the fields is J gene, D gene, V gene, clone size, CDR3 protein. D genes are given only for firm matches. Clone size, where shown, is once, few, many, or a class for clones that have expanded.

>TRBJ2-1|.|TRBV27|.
CASSLGTRGNEQFF
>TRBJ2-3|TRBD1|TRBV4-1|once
CASSQRTGTDTQYF
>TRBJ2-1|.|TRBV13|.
CASSSRGNEQFF
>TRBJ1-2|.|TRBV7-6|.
CASSLGSPAVRYTF
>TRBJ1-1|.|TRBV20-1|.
CSARQNTEAFF
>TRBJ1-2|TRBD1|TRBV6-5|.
CASRDRGRKGYTF
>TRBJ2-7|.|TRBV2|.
CASSEGAVYEQYF
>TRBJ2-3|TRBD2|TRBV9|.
CASSLRDYNTDTQYF
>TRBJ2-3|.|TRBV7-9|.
CASSFSSRTSTDTQYF
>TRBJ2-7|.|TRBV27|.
CASSLGGTGEQYF
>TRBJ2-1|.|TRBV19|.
CASSIDWAGGHNEQFF
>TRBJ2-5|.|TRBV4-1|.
CASSSVESGETQYF
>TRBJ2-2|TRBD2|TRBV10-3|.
CAISEPGLAANTGELFF
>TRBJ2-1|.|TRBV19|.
CASSLTVFRYNEQFF
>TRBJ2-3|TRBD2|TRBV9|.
CASSPRLAGEVKQYF
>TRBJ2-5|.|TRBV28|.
CASSPGGGGVGETQYF
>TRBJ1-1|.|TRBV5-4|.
CASSFGGRNTEAFF
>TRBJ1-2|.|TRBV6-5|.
CASSYSLGGINYGYTF
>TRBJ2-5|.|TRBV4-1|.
CASSLRDNQETQYF
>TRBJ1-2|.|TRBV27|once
CASSPMGLRGGYTF
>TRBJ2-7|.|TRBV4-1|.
CASSQVEAYEQYF
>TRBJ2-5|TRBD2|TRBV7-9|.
CASSPRLAGGPGETQYF
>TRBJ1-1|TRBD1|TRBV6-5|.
CASSYGQGRTEAFF
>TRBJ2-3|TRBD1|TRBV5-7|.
CASSGDRELDTQYF
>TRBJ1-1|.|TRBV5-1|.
CASSLSMRTEAFF
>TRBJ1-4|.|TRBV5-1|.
CASSLTGTPREKLFF
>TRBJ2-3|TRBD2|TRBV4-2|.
CASSQDREGLAGYTDTQYF
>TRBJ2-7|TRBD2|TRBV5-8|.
CASSLVAGGTYEQYF
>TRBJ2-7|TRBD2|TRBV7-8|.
CASSYGGSSYEQYF
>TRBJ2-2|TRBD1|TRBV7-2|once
CASSSHPGQGTTGELFF
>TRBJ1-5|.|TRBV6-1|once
CASSEDGESNQPQHF
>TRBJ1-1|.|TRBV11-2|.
CASSQGLVGTEAFF
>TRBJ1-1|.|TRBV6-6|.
CASSPGAPGEAFF
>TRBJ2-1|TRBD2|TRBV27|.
CASSTPSGGDNEQFF
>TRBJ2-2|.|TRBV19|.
CASSMTGATGELFF
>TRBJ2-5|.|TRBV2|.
CASRGQGLETQYF